These T cell receptor beta chains were read from a single sample in a study of blood T cells in healthy people across ages. TCRdb independently ran MiXCR on the 5' RACE reads; one entry per CDR3 protein. The profile shows over 600,000 distinct CDR3 sequences, 56% of them singletons. Specimen: blood. Source of these receptors: a man between 40 and 49 years old in good health. CDR3s include the opening cysteine and the closing phenylalanine or tryptophan. Each record gives: J gene, D gene, clone size, V gene, CDR3 protein, CDR3 DNA. The D gene is left open where the match is weak. Where a row states a size, it is once, few, many or the class of an expanded clone; other rows omit it.

j_gene: TRBJ2-1
d_gene: TRBD2
abundance: NA
v_gene: TRBV5-1
CDR3aa: CASSLVIGLAGDTEQFF
CDR3nt: TGCGCCAGCAGCTTGGTGATCGGGCTAGCGGGAGATACTGAGCAGTTCTTC

j_gene: TRBJ2-7
d_gene: NA
abundance: few
v_gene: TRBV20-1
CDR3aa: CSARLQSSYEQYF
CDR3nt: TGCAGTGCTAGGTTGCAGAGCTCCTACGAGCAGTACTTC

j_gene: TRBJ2-4
d_gene: TRBD2
abundance: NA
v_gene: TRBV14
CDR3aa: CASSPPGGGFQYF
CDR3nt: TGTGCCAGCAGCCCCCCCGGGGGGGGATTTCAGTACTTC

j_gene: TRBJ1-5
d_gene: NA
abundance: NA
v_gene: TRBV11-3
CDR3aa: CASSLELNQPQHF
CDR3nt: TGTGCCAGCAGCTTAGAACTAAATCAGCCCCAGCATTTT

j_gene: TRBJ2-5
d_gene: TRBD2
abundance: NA
v_gene: TRBV20-1
CDR3aa: CSARVGTSVGETQYF
CDR3nt: TGCAGTGCTAGAGTGGGGACTAGCGTTGGGGAGACCCAGTACTTC

j_gene: TRBJ1-1
d_gene: NA
abundance: NA
v_gene: TRBV27
CDR3aa: CASRSTQWYSNSEAFF
CDR3nt: TGTGCCAGCAGATCCACCCAATGGTACAGCAATTCTGAAGCTTTCTTT

j_gene: TRBJ2-2
d_gene: NA
abundance: NA
v_gene: TRBV4-2
CDR3aa: CASSQDLSLNTGELFF
CDR3nt: TGTGCCAGCAGCCAAGATTTAAGCCTAAACACCGGGGAGCTGTTTTTT

j_gene: TRBJ1-5
d_gene: TRBD1
abundance: NA
v_gene: TRBV7-9
CDR3aa: CASSLGTGGNVNQPQHF
CDR3nt: TGTGCCAGCAGCTTAGGGACAGGGGGAAATGTCAATCAGCCCCAGCATTTT

j_gene: TRBJ2-7
d_gene: TRBD2
abundance: NA
v_gene: TRBV20-1
CDR3aa: CSATGLADNEQYF
CDR3nt: TGCAGTGCAACGGGACTAGCGGACAATGAGCAGTACTTC

j_gene: TRBJ1-2
d_gene: NA
abundance: NA
v_gene: TRBV15
CDR3aa: CATSRDLGTDLGYTF
CDR3nt: TGTGCCACCAGCAGAGATCTAGGGACTGACCTAGGCTACACCTTC

j_gene: TRBJ2-5
d_gene: NA
abundance: NA
v_gene: TRBV2
CDR3aa: CASSARTTFEETQYF
CDR3nt: TGTGCCAGCAGTGCCCGGACTACCTTCGAAGAGACCCAGTACTTC

j_gene: TRBJ2-3
d_gene: TRBD2
abundance: NA
v_gene: TRBV27
CDR3aa: CASRLGGTSTDTQYF
CDR3nt: TGTGCCAGCAGGCTGGGGGGGACTAGCACAGATACGCAGTATTTT

j_gene: TRBJ2-3
d_gene: NA
abundance: NA
v_gene: TRBV20-1
CDR3aa: CSARGLRAGAYTDTQYF
CDR3nt: TGCAGTGCTAGAGGATTACGGGCGGGGGCCTACACAGATACGCAGTATTTT

j_gene: TRBJ2-1
d_gene: NA
abundance: NA
v_gene: TRBV7-2
CDR3aa: CASHPDDWDEQFF
CDR3nt: TGTGCCAGCCATCCGGACGATTGGGATGAGCAGTTCTTC

j_gene: TRBJ2-5
d_gene: NA
abundance: NA
v_gene: TRBV5-4
CDR3aa: CASSLTQETQNF
CDR3nt: TGTGCCAGCAGCTTGACGCAAGAGACCCAGAACTTC

j_gene: TRBJ2-1
d_gene: TRBD2
abundance: few
v_gene: TRBV18
CDR3aa: CASSPPVAGALNEQFF
CDR3nt: TGTGCCAGCTCACCACCCGTTGCGGGAGCTTTAAATGAGCAGTTCTTC

j_gene: TRBJ2-6
d_gene: NA
abundance: NA
v_gene: TRBV5-1
CDR3aa: CASKARSSGANVLTF
CDR3nt: TGCGCCAGCAAAGCCCGGAGCTCTGGGGCCAACGTCCTGACTTTC

j_gene: TRBJ2-6
d_gene: TRBD1
abundance: few
v_gene: TRBV5-1
CDR3aa: CASSLTGQITPGANVLTF
CDR3nt: TGCGCCAGCAGCTTGACGGGACAGATTACACCTGGGGCCAACGTCCTGACTTTC

j_gene: TRBJ2-5
d_gene: TRBD2
abundance: NA
v_gene: TRBV9
CDR3aa: CASSVTSGNYNEQYF
CDR3nt: TGTGCCAGCAGCGTAACTAGCGGGAACTACAATGAGCAGTACTTC

j_gene: TRBJ2-3
d_gene: NA
abundance: NA
v_gene: TRBV7-8
CDR3aa: CASSIPGDTQYF
CDR3nt: TGTGCCAGCAGCATACCTGGGGATACGCAGTATTTT

j_gene: TRBJ2-3
d_gene: NA
abundance: NA
v_gene: TRBV6-5
CDR3aa: CASSYRGEADTQYF
CDR3nt: TGTGCCAGCAGTTACAGGGGTGAGGCAGATACGCAGTATTTT

j_gene: TRBJ2-1
d_gene: NA
abundance: NA
v_gene: TRBV7-9
CDR3aa: CASSLSNINEQFF
CDR3nt: TGTGCCAGCAGCCTCAGTAATATCAATGAGCAGTTCTTC

j_gene: TRBJ1-2
d_gene: NA
abundance: NA
v_gene: TRBV25-1
CDR3aa: CASLDGLGYGYTF
CDR3nt: TGTGCCAGCCTAGACGGTCTCGGCTATGGCTACACCTTC

j_gene: TRBJ1-1
d_gene: NA
abundance: NA
v_gene: TRBV5-6
CDR3aa: CASSPQHGPNTEAFF
CDR3nt: TGTGCCAGCAGCCCGCAACATGGCCCGAACACTGAAGCTTTCTTT

j_gene: TRBJ2-3
d_gene: TRBD2
abundance: NA
v_gene: TRBV7-2
CDR3aa: CASSPLATSTDTQYF
CDR3nt: TGTGCCAGCAGCCCACTAGCGACCTCCACAGATACGCAGTATTTT

j_gene: TRBJ2-7
d_gene: TRBD1
abundance: NA
v_gene: TRBV27
CDR3aa: CASSLWGDRGPYEQYF
CDR3nt: TGTGCCAGCAGTTTATGGGGGGACAGGGGGCCCTACGAGCAGTACTTC

j_gene: TRBJ2-3
d_gene: TRBD2
abundance: NA
v_gene: TRBV4-3
CDR3aa: CASSQDGGGIGTDTQYF
CDR3nt: TGCGCCAGCAGCCAAGATGGGGGAGGGATTGGCACAGATACGCAGTATTTT

j_gene: TRBJ2-1
d_gene: TRBD2
abundance: NA
v_gene: TRBV5-1
CDR3aa: CASSKGTSGHSGNEQFF
CDR3nt: TGCGCCAGCAGCAAGGGGACTAGCGGCCACTCTGGAAATGAGCAGTTCTTC

j_gene: TRBJ2-7
d_gene: NA
abundance: few
v_gene: TRBV6-5
CDR3aa: CASSYGAGAQYEQYF
CDR3nt: TGTGCCAGCAGTTACGGGGCCGGGGCCCAATACGAGCAGTACTTC

j_gene: TRBJ2-1
d_gene: TRBD2
abundance: few
v_gene: TRBV12-3/TRBV12-4
CDR3aa: CASRTSGAQINSYNEQFF
CDR3nt: TGTGCCAGCAGGACTAGCGGGGCCCAAATAAACTCCTACAATGAGCAGTTCTTC

j_gene: TRBJ2-5
d_gene: NA
abundance: NA
v_gene: TRBV7-9
CDR3aa: CASSLAGLDFEQYF
CDR3nt: TGTGCCAGCAGCTTAGCAGGGCTAGACTTTGAGCAGTACTTC

j_gene: TRBJ2-7
d_gene: NA
abundance: NA
v_gene: TRBV5-1
CDR3aa: CASSWVGGSYEQYF
CDR3nt: TGCGCCAGCAGCTGGGTCGGCGGATCTTACGAGCAGTACTTC

j_gene: TRBJ2-1
d_gene: TRBD2
abundance: few
v_gene: TRBV29-1
CDR3aa: CSVDQGLAGGLPPPNEQFF
CDR3nt: TGCAGCGTAGACCAGGGACTAGCGGGGGGGCTACCCCCTCCCAATGAGCAGTTCTTC

j_gene: TRBJ1-1
d_gene: NA
abundance: NA
v_gene: TRBV20-1
CDR3aa: CSAFVENTDAFF
CDR3nt: TGCAGTGCTTTCGTGGAGAACACTGATGCTTTCTTT

j_gene: TRBJ2-1
d_gene: TRBD2
abundance: NA
v_gene: TRBV29-1
CDR3aa: CSVEGTGTSGLYLQFF
CDR3nt: TGCAGCGTTGAGGGCACCGGGACTAGCGGGCTTTATTTGCAGTTCTTC

j_gene: TRBJ1-6
d_gene: TRBD1
abundance: NA
v_gene: TRBV27
CDR3aa: CASRGDSNSPLHF
CDR3nt: TGTGCCAGCAGGGGGGACAGTAATTCACCCCTCCACTTT

j_gene: TRBJ2-1
d_gene: NA
abundance: NA
v_gene: TRBV20-1
CDR3aa: CSARGLGNEQFF
CDR3nt: TGCAGTGCTAGAGGACTAGGGAATGAGCAGTTCTTC

j_gene: TRBJ2-7
d_gene: TRBD2
abundance: NA
v_gene: TRBV14
CDR3aa: CASSQAPGLDDYEQYF
CDR3nt: TGTGCCAGCAGCCAAGCGCCGGGACTAGATGACTACGAGCAGTACTTC

j_gene: TRBJ2-5
d_gene: TRBD2
abundance: few
v_gene: TRBV20-1
CDR3aa: CSARRLAGDGETQYF
CDR3nt: TGCAGTGCTAGACGGCTAGCGGGGGATGGGGAGACCCAGTACTTC

j_gene: TRBJ1-5
d_gene: TRBD1
abundance: NA
v_gene: TRBV12-3/TRBV12-4
CDR3aa: CASSLHRDRGRQPQHF
CDR3nt: TGTGCCAGCAGCTTGCACCGGGACAGGGGGCGACAGCCCCAGCATTTT

j_gene: TRBJ1-5
d_gene: NA
abundance: few
v_gene: TRBV9
CDR3aa: CASSAGAVAPQHF
CDR3nt: TGTGCCAGCAGCGCAGGGGCAGTCGCGCCCCAGCATTTT

j_gene: TRBJ2-1
d_gene: TRBD2
abundance: few
v_gene: TRBV29-1
CDR3aa: CSVETSGISYNEQFF
CDR3nt: TGCAGCGTTGAGACTAGCGGGATCTCCTACAATGAGCAGTTCTTC

j_gene: TRBJ2-1
d_gene: NA
abundance: few
v_gene: TRBV6-5
CDR3aa: CASGRYVGTNEQFF
CDR3nt: TGTGCCAGCGGCCGATACGTTGGGACCAATGAGCAGTTCTTC

j_gene: TRBJ2-7
d_gene: TRBD1
abundance: NA
v_gene: TRBV10-3
CDR3aa: CAADDRGNWDEQYF
CDR3nt: TGTGCCGCCGACGACAGGGGGAATTGGGACGAGCAGTACTTC

j_gene: TRBJ2-1
d_gene: TRBD1
abundance: NA
v_gene: TRBV4-2
CDR3aa: CASSQEGQGFNEQFF
CDR3nt: TGTGCCAGCAGCCAAGAAGGACAGGGGTTCAATGAGCAGTTCTTC

j_gene: TRBJ1-3
d_gene: NA
abundance: NA
v_gene: TRBV6-1
CDR3aa: CASSEGQSSGNTIYF
CDR3nt: TGTGCCAGCAGTGAAGGACAGAGCTCTGGAAACACCATATATTTT

j_gene: TRBJ2-7
d_gene: TRBD1
abundance: NA
v_gene: TRBV5-6
CDR3aa: CASSGQVSSYEQYF
CDR3nt: TGTGCCAGCAGTGGACAGGTGAGCTCCTACGAGCAGTACTTC

j_gene: TRBJ2-7
d_gene: TRBD1
abundance: NA
v_gene: TRBV6-1
CDR3aa: CASSILLTPGTGSGNEQYF
CDR3nt: TGTGCCAGCAGCATACTTCTTACACCCGGGACAGGGAGTGGCAATGAGCAGTACTTC

j_gene: TRBJ1-1
d_gene: TRBD1
abundance: NA
v_gene: TRBV12-3/TRBV12-4
CDR3aa: CASSWTGKAFF
CDR3nt: TGTGCCAGCAGCTGGACAGGGAAAGCTTTCTTT

j_gene: TRBJ1-2
d_gene: NA
abundance: NA
v_gene: TRBV4-2
CDR3aa: CASSQERGGGNYGYTF
CDR3nt: TGTGCCAGCAGCCAAGAGCGGGGAGGGGGAAACTATGGCTACACCTTC

j_gene: TRBJ2-5
d_gene: TRBD2
abundance: NA
v_gene: TRBV5-5
CDR3aa: CASSYYTAGVPRETQYF
CDR3nt: TGTGCCAGCAGCTATTACACGGCGGGAGTGCCGAGGGAGACCCAGTACTTC